What follows is one T cell receptor beta chain and its context. Researchers partitioned CD4+ cells into CD45RA+ naive and CD45RA-negative memory subsets. The sample originates from a study of shared clonotypes between healthy human individuals. Each sorted subset replicate got 200 ng genomic DNA, tens of thousands of genomes. Assay: immunoSEQ multiplex PCR; the TCRdb copy retains only in-frame clones and omits some. The sample carries 800,000 to 1,200,000 clones, approximately 80% recorded once. The CDR3 is 16 residues long. Trimming cost V 4 bases and J 4 bases, with 20 bases left between them. Germline V gene data show CDR1 as SGHRS and CDR2 as YFSETQ.

This receptor was taken from a man aged 18 to 29 in good health. Some clones in this sample may be carry-over from other donors' samples. Sequenced: memory CD4+ T cells from PBMCs. Subset indicated: CD45RA-negative fraction. The V call is TRBV5-1, the J call TRBJ1-1, with D possibly matching TRBD1 (5 bases). The CDR3 DNA reads as TGCGCCAGCAGCACGGGGACTGGGGTCGGGGGCACTGAAGCTTTCTTT. Amino acids: CASSTGTGVGGTEAFF. Full variable domain (outside the CDR3, taken from reference TRBV5-1 and TRBJ1-1): KAGVTQTPRYLIKTRGQQVTLSCSPISGHRSVSWYQQTPGQGLQFLFEYFSETQRNKGNFPGRFSGRQFSNSRSEMNVSTLELGDSALYLCASSTGTGVGGTEAFFGQGTRLTVV.